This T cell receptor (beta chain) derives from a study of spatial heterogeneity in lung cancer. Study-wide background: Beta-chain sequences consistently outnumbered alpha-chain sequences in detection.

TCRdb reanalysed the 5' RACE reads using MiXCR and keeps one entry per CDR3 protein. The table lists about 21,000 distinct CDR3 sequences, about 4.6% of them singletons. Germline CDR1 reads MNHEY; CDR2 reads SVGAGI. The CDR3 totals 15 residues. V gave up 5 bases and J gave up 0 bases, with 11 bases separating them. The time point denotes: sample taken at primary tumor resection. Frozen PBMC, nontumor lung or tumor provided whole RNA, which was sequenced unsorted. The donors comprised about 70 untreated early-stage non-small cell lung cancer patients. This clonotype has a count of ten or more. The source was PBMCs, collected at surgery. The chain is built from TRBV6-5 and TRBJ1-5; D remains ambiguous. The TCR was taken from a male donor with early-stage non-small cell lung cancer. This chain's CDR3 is CASSAGFNSNQPQHF. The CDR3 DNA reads TGTGCCAGCAGTGCGGGGTTCAATAGCAATCAGCCCCAGCATTTT.